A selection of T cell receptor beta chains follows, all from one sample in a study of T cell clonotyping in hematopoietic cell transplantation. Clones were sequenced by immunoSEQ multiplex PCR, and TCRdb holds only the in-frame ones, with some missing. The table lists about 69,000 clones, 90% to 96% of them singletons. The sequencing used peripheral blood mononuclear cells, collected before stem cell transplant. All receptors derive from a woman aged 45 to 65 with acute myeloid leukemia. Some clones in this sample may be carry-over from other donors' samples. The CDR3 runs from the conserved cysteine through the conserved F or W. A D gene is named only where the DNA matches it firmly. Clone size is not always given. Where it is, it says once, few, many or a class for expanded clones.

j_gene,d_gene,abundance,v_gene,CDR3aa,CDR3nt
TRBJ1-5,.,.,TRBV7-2,CASSLVGGNQPQHF,TGTGCCAGCAGCTTAGTCGGCGGCAATCAGCCCCAGCATTTT
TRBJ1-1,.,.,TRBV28,CASSYQQFNTEAFF,TGTGCCAGCAGTTATCAACAGTTTAACACTGAAGCTTTCTTT
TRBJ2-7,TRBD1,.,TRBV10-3,CAISGSPGQGSYEQYF,TGTGCCATCAGTGGTTCACCGGGACAGGGCTCCTACGAGCAGTACTTC
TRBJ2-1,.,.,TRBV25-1,CASKKSGGSYNEQFF,TGTGCCAGCAAAAAATCCGGGGGATCCTACAATGAGCAGTTCTTC
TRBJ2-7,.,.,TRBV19,CASAGHYEQYF,TGTGCCAGTGCGGGGCACTACGAGCAGTACTTC
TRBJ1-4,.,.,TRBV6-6,CASSSMEKLFF,TGTGCCAGCAGTTCAATGGAAAAACTGTTTTTT
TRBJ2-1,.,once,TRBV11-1,CASSLYRGGSDEQFF,TGTGCCAGCAGCTTATACAGGGGAGGTTCCGATGAGCAGTTCTTC
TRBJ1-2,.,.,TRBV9,CASSGTAPNGYTF,TGTGCCAGCAGCGGGACAGCTCCGAATGGCTACACCTTC
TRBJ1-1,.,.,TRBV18,CASSPLRPEAFF,TGTGCCAGCTCCCCTTTGAGGCCTGAAGCTTTCTTT
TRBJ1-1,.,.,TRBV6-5,CASIQGEAFF,TGTGCCAGCATCCAAGGTGAAGCTTTCTTT
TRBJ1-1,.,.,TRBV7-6,CASSRSVNTEAFF,TGTGCCAGCAGCCGCAGTGTGAACACTGAAGCTTTCTTT
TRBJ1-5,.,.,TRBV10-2,CASRRQAGQPQHF,TGCGCCAGCAGAAGACAGGCCGGACAGCCCCAGCATTTT
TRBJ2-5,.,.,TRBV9,CASSVQGRETQYF,TGTGCCAGCAGCGTACAGGGAAGAGAGACCCAGTACTTC
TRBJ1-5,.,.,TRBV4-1,CASSQSLGNQPQHF,TGCGCCAGCAGCCAGTCCCTAGGCAATCAGCCCCAGCATTTT
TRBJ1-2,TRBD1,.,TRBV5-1,CASRPGQGSHYGYTF,TGCGCCAGCAGGCCGGGACAGGGCTCCCACTATGGCTACACCTTC
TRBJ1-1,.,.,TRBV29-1,CSVEERGNTEAFF,TGCAGCGTTGAAGAAAGGGGTAACACTGAAGCTTTCTTT
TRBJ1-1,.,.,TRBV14,CASRGPARGTEAFF,TGTGCCAGCAGAGGGCCGGCGAGGGGAACTGAAGCTTTCTTT
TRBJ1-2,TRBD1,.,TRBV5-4,CASSLGSSGQDNYGYTF,TGTGCCAGCAGCTTGGGGTCCTCGGGACAGGATAACTATGGCTACACCTTC
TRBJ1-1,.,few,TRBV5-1,CASSLGSDRTEAFF,TGCGCCAGCAGCTTGGGGTCGGATCGTACTGAAGCTTTCTTT
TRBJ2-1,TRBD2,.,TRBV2,CASTVAGGNQGEQFF,TGTGCCAGCACCGTAGCGGGGGGGAATCAGGGTGAGCAGTTCTTC
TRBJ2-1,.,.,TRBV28,CASRFNLANNEQFF,TGTGCCAGCAGATTTAACCTTGCCAACAATGAGCAGTTCTTC
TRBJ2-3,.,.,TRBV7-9,CASSLASFGGVSTDTQYF,TGTGCCAGCAGCTTAGCTTCGTTCGGGGGAGTCAGCACAGATACGCAGTATTTT
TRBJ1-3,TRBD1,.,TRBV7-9,CASSSTQQGTGNTIYF,TGTGCCAGCAGCTCAACCCAACAGGGGACAGGAAACACCATATATTTT
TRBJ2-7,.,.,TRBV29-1,CSVVSGLVVEQYF,TGCAGCGTTGTAAGTGGTCTAGTAGTCGAGCAGTACTTC
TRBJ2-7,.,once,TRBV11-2,CASSSPDEQYF,TGTGCCAGCAGCTCCCCAGACGAGCAGTACTTC
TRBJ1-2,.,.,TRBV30,CAFSLNYGYTF,TGTGCCTTCAGCCTCAACTATGGCTACACCTTC
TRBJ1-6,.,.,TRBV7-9,CASSLTGSNSPLHF,TGTGCCAGCAGCTTAACCGGTAGTAATTCACCCCTCCACTTT
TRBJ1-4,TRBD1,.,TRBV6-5,CASSLDRVKNEKLFF,TGTGCCAGCAGTTTAGACAGGGTGAAAAATGAAAAACTGTTTTTT
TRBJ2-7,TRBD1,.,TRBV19,CASSYRGQKVYEQYF,TGTGCCAGTAGTTACAGGGGGCAGAAGGTCTACGAGCAGTACTTC